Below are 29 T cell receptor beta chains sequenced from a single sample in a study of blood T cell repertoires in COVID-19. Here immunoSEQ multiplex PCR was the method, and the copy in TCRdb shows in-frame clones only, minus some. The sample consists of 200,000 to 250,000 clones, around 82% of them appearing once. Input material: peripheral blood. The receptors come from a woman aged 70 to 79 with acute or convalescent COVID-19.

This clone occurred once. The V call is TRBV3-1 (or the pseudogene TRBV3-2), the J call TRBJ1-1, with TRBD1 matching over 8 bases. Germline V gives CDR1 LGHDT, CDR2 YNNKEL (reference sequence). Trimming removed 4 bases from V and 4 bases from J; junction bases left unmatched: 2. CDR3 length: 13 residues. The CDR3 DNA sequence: TGTGCCAGCAGCCCCGACAGGGGCACTGAAGCTTTCTTT. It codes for CASSPDRGTEAFF.

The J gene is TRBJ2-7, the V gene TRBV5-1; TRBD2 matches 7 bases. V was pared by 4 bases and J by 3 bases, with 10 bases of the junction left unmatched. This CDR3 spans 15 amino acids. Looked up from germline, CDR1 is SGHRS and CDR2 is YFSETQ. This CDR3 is CASSPGGLIYYEQYF. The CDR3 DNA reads TGCGCCAGCAGCCCGGGAGGCCTTATTTACTACGAGCAGTACTTC.

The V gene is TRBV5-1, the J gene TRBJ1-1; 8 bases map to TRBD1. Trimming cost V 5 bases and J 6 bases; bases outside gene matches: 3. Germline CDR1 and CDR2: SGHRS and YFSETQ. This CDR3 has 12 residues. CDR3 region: CASRLQGAEAFF. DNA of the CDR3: TGCGCCAGCAGATTACAGGGGGCTGAAGCTTTCTTT.

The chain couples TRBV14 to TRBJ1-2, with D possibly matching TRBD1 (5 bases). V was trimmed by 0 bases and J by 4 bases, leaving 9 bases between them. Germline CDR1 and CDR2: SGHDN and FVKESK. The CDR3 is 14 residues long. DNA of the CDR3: TGTGCCAGCAGCCAAGACGGCAGGGTCTATGGCTACACCTTC. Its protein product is CASSQDGRVYGYTF. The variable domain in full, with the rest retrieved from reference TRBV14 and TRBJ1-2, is EAGVTQFPSHSVIEKGQTVTLRCDPISGHDNLYWYRRVMGKEIKFLLHFVKESKQDESGMPNNRFLAERTGGTYSTLKVQPAELEDSGVYFCASSQDGRVYGYTFGSGTRLTVV.

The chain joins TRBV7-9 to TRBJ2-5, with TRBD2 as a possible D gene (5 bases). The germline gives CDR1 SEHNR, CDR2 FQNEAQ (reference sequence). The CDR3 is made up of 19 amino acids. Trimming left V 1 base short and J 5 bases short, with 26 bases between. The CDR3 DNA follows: TGTGCCAGCAGCTTAGGTATTGACATGGACGAGGGTTCATGGGAGACCCAGTACTTC. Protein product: CASSLGIDMDEGSWETQYF.

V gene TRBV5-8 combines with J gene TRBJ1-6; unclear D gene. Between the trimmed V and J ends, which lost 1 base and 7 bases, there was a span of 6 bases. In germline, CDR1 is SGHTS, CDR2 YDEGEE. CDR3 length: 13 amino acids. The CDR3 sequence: CASSLIANSPLHF. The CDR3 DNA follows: TGTGCCAGCAGCTTGATAGCAAATTCACCCCTCCACTTT.

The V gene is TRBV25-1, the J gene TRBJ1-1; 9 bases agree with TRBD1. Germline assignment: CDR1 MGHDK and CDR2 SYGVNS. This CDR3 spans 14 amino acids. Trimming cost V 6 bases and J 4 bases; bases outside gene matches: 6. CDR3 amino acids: CASRETGQGTEAFF. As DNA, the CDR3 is TGTGCCAGCAGGGAAACGGGACAGGGCACTGAAGCTTTCTTT.

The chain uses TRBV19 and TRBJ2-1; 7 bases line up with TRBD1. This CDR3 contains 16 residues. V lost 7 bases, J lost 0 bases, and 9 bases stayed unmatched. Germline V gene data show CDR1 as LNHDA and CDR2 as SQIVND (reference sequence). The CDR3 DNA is TGTGCCAGTACCGACCCAGGGGGTAGCTCCTACAATGAGCAGTTCTTC. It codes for CASTDPGGSSYNEQFF.

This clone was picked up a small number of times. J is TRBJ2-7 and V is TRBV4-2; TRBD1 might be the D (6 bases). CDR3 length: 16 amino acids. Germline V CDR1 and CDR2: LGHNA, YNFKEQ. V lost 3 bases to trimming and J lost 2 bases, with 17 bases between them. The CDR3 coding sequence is TGTGCCAGCAGCCACATTGGGGGCGGCTCCCCCTACGAGCAGTACTTC. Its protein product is CASSHIGGGSPYEQYF.

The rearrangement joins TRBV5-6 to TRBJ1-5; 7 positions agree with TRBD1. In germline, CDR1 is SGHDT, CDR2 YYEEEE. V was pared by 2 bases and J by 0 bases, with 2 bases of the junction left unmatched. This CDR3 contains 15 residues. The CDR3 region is CASSLTGASNQPQHF. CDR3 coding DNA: TGTGCCAGCAGCTTAACAGGGGCTAGCAATCAGCCCCAGCATTTT. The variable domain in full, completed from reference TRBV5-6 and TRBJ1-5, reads DAGVTQSPTHLIKTRGQQVTLRCSPKSGHDTVSWYQQALGQGPQFIFQYYEEEERQRGNFPDRFSGHQFPNYSSELNVNALLLGDSALYLCASSLTGASNQPQHFGDGTRLSIL.

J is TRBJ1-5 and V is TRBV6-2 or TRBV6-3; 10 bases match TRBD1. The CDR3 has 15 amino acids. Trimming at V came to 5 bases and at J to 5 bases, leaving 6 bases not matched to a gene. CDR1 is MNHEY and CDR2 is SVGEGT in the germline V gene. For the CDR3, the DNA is TGTGCCAGCAGTCGCCCGACAGGGGGCGATCAGCCCCAGCATTTT. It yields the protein CASSRPTGGDQPQHF.

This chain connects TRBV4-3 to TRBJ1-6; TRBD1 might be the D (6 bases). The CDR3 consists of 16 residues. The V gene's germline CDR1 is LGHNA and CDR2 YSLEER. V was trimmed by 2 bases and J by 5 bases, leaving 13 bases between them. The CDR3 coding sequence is TGCGCCAGCAGCCAATATGGACAGCTAAATAATTCACCCCTCCACTTT. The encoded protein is CASSQYGQLNNSPLHF.

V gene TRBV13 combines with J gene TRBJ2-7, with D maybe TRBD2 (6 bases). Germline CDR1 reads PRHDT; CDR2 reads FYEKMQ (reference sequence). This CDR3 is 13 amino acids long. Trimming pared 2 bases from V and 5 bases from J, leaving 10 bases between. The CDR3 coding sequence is TGTGCCAGCAGCTTAAGGACGGGAGACGAGCAGTACTTC. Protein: CASSLRTGDEQYF.

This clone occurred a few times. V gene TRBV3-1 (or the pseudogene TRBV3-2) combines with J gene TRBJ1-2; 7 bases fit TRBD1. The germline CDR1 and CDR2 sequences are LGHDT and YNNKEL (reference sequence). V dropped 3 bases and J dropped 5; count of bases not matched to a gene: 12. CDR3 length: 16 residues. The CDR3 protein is CASSHSGTDAPYGYTF. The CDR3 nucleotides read TGTGCCAGCAGCCATTCAGGGACAGATGCCCCGTATGGCTACACCTTC.

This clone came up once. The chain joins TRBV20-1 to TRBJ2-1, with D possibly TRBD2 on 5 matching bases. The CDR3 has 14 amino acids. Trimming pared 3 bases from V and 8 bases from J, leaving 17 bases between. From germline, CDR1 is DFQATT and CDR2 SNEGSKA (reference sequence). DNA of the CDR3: TGCAGTGCTAGTTATGGGAGCCGCCTGTATGAGCAGTTCTTC. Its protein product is CSASYGSRLYEQFF.

The CDR3 DNA sequence: TGTGCCAGCAGTTACTTCCAACCTACCGAGCTGTTTTTT. It yields the protein CASSYFQPTELFF. The chain couples TRBV6-6 to TRBJ2-2; no definite D call. The V gene's germline CDR1 is MNHNY and CDR2 SVGAGI (reference sequence). V lost 1 base and J lost 11, with 11 bases in between. The CDR3 totals 13 residues.

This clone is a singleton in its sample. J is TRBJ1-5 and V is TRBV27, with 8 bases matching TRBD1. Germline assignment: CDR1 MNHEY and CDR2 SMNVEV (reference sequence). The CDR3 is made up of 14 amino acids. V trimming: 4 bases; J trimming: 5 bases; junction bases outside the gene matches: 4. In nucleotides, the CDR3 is TGTGCCAGCAGTTATGCAGGGGGCGATCAGCCCCAGCATTTT. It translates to CASSYAGGDQPQHF.

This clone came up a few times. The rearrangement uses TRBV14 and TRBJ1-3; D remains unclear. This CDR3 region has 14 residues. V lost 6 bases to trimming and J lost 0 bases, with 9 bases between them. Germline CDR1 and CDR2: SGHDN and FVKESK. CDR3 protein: CASSHDYSGNTIYF. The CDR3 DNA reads TGTGCCAGCAGTCATGACTACTCTGGAAACACCATATATTTT. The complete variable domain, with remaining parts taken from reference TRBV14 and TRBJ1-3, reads EAGVTQFPSHSVIEKGQTVTLRCDPISGHDNLYWYRRVMGKEIKFLLHFVKESKQDESGMPNNRFLAERTGGTYSTLKVQPAELEDSGVYFCASSHDYSGNTIYFGEGSWLTVV.

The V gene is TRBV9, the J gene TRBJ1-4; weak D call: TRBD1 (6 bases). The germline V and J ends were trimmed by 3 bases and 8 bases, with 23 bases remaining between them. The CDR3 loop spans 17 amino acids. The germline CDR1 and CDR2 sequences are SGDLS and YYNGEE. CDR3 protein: CASSAFGFIGGTEKLFF. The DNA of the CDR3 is TGTGCCAGCAGCGCGTTTGGTTTTATAGGGGGTACGGAAAAACTGTTTTTT.

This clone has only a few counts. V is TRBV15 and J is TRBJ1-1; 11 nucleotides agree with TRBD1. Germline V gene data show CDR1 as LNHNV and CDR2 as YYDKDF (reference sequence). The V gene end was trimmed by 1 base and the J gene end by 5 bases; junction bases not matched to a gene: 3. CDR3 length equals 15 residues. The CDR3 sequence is CATSRAGQGATEAFF. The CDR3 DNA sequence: TGTGCCACCAGCAGAGCTGGACAGGGGGCAACTGAAGCTTTCTTT.

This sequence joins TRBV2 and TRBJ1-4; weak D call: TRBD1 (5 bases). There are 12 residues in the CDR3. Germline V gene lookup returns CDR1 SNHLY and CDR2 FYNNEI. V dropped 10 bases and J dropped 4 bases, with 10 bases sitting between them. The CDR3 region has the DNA TGTGCCACCCGACAGTTTAATGAAAAACTGTTTTTT. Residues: CATRQFNEKLFF.

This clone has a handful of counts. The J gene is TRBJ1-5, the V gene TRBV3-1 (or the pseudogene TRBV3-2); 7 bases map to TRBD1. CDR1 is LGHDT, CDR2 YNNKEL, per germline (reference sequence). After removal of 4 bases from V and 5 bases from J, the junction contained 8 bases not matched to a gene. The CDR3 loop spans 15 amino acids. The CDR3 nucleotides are TGTGCCAGCAGCCTCCGGCAGGGGGTGGATCAGCCCCAGCATTTT. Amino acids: CASSLRQGVDQPQHF.

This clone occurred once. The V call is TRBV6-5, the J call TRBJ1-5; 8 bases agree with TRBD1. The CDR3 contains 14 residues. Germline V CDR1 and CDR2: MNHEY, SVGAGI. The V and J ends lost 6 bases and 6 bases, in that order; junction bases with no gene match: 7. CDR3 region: CASRHRGLGQPQHF. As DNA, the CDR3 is TGTGCCAGCAGACACAGGGGGTTAGGTCAGCCCCAGCATTTT.

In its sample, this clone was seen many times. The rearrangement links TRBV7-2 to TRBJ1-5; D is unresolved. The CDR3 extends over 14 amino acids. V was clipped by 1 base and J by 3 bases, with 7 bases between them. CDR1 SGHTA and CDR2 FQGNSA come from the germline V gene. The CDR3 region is CASSLGQDNQPQHF. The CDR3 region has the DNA TGTGCCAGCAGCTTAGGACAAGACAATCAGCCCCAGCATTTT. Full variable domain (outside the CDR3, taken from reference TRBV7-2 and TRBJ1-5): GAGVSQSPSNKVTEKGKDVELRCDPISGHTALYWYRQSLGQGLEFLIYFQGNSAPDKSGLPSDRFSAERTGGSVSTLTIQRTQQEDSAVYLCASSLGQDNQPQHFGDGTRLSIL.

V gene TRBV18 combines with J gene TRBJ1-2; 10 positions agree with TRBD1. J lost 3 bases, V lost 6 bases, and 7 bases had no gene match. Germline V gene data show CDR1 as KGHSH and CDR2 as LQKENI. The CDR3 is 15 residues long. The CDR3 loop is CASSLSGTGDYGYTF. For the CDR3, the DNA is TGTGCCAGCTCGCTCAGCGGGACAGGGGACTATGGCTACACCTTC.

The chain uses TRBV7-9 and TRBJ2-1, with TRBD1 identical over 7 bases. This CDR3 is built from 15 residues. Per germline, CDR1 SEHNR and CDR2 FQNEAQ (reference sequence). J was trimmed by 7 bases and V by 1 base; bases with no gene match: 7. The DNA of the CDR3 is TGTGCCAGCAGCTTAGAAGGGGGCGCCGAGAATGAGCAGTTCTTC. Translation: CASSLEGGAENEQFF.

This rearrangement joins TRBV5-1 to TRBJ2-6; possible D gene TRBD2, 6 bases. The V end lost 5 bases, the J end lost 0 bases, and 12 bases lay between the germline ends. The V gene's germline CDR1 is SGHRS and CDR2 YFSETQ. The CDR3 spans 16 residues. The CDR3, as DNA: TGCGCCAGCAGGGCGGGGCCCCACTCTGGGGCCAACGTCCTGACTTTC. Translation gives CASRAGPHSGANVLTF.

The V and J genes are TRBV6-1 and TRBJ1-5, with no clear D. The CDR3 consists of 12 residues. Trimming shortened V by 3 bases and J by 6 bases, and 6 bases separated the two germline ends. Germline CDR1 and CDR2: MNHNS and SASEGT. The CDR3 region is CASSELGQPQHF. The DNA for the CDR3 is TGTGCCAGCAGTGAGCTCGGTCAGCCCCAGCATTTT.

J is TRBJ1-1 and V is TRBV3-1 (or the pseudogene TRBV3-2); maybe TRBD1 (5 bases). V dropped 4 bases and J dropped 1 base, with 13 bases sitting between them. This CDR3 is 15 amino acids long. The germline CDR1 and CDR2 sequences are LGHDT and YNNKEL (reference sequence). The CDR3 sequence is CASSRRTGGNTEAFF. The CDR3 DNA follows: TGTGCCAGCAGCCGACGGACCGGGGGGAACACTGAAGCTTTCTTT.